Sequencing of this T cell receptor (beta chain) was carried out in a study of PD-1 blockade in mismatch repair-deficient tumors. Study context: Patients had approximately 13 mismatch repair-deficient cancer types, all previously treated and progressing. Study observations and caveats: Tumor-resident clones, often undetectable pretreatment in blood, expanded then contracted after pembrolizumab.

The CDR3 covers 16 residues. Per the germline V gene, CDR1 is MNHEY and CDR2 is SVGAGI. With 0 bases removed from V and 0 bases from J, the gap between germline ends came to 9 bases. Concerning this clone itself: Its antigen is undetermined.

Using immunoSEQ multiplex PCR, the repertoire was profiled, and TCRdb retains in-frame clones only, with some absent. Found here are about 100,000 clones, over 75% of them singletons; the top ten hold around 6.5%. The chain links TRBV6-5 to TRBJ2-1; no reliable D call. This TCR came from an adult with mismatch repair-deficient cancer. The sequences come from peripheral blood, collected roughly eight months after starting pembrolizumab. Here the CDR3 DNA reads TGTGCCAGCAGTTACTCGAGGTTTAGCTCCTACAATGAGCAGTTCTTC. Translating gives CASSYSRFSSYNEQFF.